This TCR beta chain was profiled in a study of beta chain features in type 1 diabetes. Study context: Over 85,000,000 sorted cells were examined across all samples. Points from the study as a whole: For TCRB rearrangement, an influence of HLA type remained unresolved here. Shortening that was moderate but significant affected the TCRB CDR3s of Type 1 diabetes patients in all four CD4+ subsets.

Note on this clone: Its antigen is currently unknown.

The CDR3 is made up of 15 amino acids. The germline gives CDR1 SGHDT, CDR2 YYEEEE. Losses at the gene ends were 5 bases for V and 6 bases for J; bases not matched to a gene: 9. Expressed TCRB transcripts were sequenced because the entire RNA isolate underwent reverse transcription. Naive, central memory and regulatory T cell samples averaged approximately 3.8 million reads. Only in-frame clones appear in the TCRdb table, and some are missing; sequencing was by immunoSEQ multiplex PCR. The sample lists hundreds of thousands of clones; 17% were seen once. The material sequenced was naive CD4+ T cells from blood. The clonotype was recovered from a woman aged 18-29 years in good health. V usage is TRBV5-6 and J usage is TRBJ2-2, with 8 bases that match TRBD1. CDR3 region: CASRLTGVYPGELFF. In nucleotides, the CDR3 is TGTGCCAGCAGGCTGACAGGGGTGTATCCCGGGGAGCTGTTTTTT.